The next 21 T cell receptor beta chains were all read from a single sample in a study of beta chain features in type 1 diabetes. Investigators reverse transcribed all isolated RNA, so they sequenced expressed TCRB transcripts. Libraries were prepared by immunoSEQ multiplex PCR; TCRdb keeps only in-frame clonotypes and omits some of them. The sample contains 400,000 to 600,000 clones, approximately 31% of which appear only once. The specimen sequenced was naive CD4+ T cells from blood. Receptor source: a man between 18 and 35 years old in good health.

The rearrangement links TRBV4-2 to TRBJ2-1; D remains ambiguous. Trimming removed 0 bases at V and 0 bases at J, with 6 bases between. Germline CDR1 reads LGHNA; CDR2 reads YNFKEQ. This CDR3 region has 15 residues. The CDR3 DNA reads TGTGCCAGCAGCCAAGAAACGAGCTCCTACAATGAGCAGTTCTTC. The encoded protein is CASSQETSSYNEQFF.

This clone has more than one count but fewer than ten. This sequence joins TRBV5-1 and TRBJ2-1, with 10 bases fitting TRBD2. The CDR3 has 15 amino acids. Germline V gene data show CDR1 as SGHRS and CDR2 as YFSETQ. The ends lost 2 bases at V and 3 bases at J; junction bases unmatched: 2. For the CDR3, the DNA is TGCGCCAGCAGCTTCGGACTAGCGGACTACAATGAGCAGTTCTTC. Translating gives CASSFGLADYNEQFF.

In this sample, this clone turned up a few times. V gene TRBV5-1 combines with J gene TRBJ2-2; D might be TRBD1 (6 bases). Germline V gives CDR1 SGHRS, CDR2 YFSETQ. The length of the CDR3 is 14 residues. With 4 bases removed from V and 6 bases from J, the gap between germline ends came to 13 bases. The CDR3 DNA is TGCGCCAGCAGCCCGGACAGAGTCCCCGGGGAGCTGTTTTTT. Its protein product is CASSPDRVPGELFF.

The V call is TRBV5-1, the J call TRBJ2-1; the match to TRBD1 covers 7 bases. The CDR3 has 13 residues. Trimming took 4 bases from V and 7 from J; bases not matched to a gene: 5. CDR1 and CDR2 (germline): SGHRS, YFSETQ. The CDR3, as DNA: TGCGCCAGCAGCCGGGGACAGTATAATGAGCAGTTCTTC. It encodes CASSRGQYNEQFF.

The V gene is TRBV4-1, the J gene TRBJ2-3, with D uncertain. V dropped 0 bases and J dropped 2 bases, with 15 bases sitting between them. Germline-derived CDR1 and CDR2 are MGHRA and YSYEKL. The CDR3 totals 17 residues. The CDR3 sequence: CASSQDPAGGDTDTQYF. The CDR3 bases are TGCGCCAGCAGCCAAGATCCGGCAGGTGGGGACACAGATACGCAGTATTTT.

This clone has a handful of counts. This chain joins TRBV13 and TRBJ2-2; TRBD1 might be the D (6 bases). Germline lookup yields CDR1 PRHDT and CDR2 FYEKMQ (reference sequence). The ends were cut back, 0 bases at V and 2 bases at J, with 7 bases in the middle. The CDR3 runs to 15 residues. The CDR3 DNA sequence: TGTGCCAGCAGCTTAGGAGGGACAAACACCGGGGAGCTGTTTTTT. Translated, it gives CASSLGGTNTGELFF.

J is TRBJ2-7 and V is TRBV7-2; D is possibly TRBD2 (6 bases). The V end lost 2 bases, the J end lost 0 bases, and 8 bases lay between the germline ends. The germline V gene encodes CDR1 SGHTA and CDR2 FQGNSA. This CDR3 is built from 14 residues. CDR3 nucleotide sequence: TGTGCCAGCAGCTTATCTAGCGACTCCTACGAGCAGTACTTC. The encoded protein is CASSLSSDSYEQYF. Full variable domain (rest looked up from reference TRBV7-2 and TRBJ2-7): GAGVSQSPSNKVTEKGKDVELRCDPISGHTALYWYRQSLGQGLEFLIYFQGNSAPDKSGLPSDRFSAERTGGSVSTLTIQRTQQEDSAVYLCASSLSSDSYEQYFGPGTRLTVT.

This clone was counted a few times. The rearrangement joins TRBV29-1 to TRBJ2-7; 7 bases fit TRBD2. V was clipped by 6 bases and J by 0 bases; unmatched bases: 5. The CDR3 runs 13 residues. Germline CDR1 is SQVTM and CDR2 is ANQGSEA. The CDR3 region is CSVVREDSYEQYF. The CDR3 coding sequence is TGCAGCGTGGTCCGGGAGGACTCCTACGAGCAGTACTTC.

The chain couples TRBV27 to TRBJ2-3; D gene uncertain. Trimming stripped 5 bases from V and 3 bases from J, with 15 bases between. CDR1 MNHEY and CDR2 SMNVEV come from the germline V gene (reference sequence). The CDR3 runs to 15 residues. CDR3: CASSPKVPATDTQYF. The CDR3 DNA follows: TGTGCCAGCAGTCCAAAGGTCCCCGCGACAGATACGCAGTATTTT.

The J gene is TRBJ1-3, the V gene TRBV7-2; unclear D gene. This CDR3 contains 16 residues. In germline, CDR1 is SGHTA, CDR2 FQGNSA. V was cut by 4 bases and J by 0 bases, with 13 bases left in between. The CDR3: CASSSYQLRSGNTIYF. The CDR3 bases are TGTGCCAGCAGCTCCTACCAACTGCGCTCTGGAAACACCATATATTTT.

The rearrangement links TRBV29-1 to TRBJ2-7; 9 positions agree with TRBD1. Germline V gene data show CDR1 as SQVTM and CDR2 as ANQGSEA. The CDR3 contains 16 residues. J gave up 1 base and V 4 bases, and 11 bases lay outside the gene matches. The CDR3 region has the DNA TGCAGCGTTGTGGGAACCGGGACAGGGCATTCCTACGAGCAGTACTTC. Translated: CSVVGTGTGHSYEQYF.

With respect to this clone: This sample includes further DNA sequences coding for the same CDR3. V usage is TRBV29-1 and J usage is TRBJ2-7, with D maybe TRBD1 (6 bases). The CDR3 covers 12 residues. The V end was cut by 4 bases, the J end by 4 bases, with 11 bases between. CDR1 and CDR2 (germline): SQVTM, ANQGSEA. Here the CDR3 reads CSVGRTVYEQYF. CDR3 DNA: TGCAGCGTTGGGCGGACAGTTTACGAGCAGTACTTC.

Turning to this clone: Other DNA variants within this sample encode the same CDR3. The CDR3 DNA follows: TGTGCCAGCAGCCTCGTTAGCGAGCAGTACTTC. It yields the protein CASSLVSEQYF. The rearrangement uses TRBV7-9 and TRBJ2-7; D not resolved. Germline lookup yields CDR1 SEHNR and CDR2 FQNEAQ (reference sequence). CDR3 length equals 11 residues. Trimming left V 5 bases short and J 6 bases short, with 8 bases between.

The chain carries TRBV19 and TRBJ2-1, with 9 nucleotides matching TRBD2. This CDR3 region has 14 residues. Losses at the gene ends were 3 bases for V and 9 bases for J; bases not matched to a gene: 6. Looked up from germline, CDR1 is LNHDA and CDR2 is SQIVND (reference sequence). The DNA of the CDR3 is TGTGCCAGTAGTATGTGGCGACTAGCGGTTGAGCAGTTCTTC. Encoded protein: CASSMWRLAVEQFF.

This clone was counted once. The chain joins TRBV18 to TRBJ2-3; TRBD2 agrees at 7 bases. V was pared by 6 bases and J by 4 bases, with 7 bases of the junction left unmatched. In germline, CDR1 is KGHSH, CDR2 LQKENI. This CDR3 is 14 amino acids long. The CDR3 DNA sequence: TGTGCCAGCTCGGGGCGACTAGCTCCAGATACGCAGTATTTT. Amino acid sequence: CASSGRLAPDTQYF.

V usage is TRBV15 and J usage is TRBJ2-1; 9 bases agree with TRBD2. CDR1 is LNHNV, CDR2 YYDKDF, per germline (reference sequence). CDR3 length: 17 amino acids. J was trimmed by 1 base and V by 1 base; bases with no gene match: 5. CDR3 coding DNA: TGTGCCACCAGCAGAGTCGGGACTAGCTGGTCCTACAATGAGCAGTTCTTC. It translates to CATSRVGTSWSYNEQFF.

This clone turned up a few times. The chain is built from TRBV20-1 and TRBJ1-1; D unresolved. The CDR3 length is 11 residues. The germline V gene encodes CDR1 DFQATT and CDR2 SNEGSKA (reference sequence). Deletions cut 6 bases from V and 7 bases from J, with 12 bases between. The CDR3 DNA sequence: TGCAGTGCGAGGAGGCTCGATGAAGCTTTCTTT. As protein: CSARRLDEAFF.

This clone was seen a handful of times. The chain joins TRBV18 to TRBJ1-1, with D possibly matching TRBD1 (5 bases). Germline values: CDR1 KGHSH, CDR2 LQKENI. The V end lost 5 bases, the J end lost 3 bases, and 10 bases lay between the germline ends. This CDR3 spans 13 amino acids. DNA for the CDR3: TGTGCCAGCTCATCTTCAGGGTACACTGAAGCTTTCTTT. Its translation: CASSSSGYTEAFF.

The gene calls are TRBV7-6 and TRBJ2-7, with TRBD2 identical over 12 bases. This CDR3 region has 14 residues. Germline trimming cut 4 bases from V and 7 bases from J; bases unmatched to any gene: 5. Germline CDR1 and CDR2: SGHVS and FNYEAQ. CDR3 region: CASSSSGRAVEQYF. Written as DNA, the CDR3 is TGTGCCAGCAGCTCTAGCGGGAGGGCCGTTGAGCAGTACTTC.

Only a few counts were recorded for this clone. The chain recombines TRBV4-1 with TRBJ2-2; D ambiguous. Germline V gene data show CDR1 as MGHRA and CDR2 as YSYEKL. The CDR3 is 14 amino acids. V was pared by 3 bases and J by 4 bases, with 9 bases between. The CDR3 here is CASSQSAGTGELFF. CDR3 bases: TGCGCCAGCAGCCAGTCCGCAGGCACCGGGGAGCTGTTTTTT.

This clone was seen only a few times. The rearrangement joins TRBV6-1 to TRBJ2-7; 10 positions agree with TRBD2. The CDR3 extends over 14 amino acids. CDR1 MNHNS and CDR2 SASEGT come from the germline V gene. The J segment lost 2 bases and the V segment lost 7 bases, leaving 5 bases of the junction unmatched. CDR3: CASNPSGSPYEQYF. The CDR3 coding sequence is TGTGCCAGCAATCCTAGCGGGAGTCCCTACGAGCAGTACTTC.